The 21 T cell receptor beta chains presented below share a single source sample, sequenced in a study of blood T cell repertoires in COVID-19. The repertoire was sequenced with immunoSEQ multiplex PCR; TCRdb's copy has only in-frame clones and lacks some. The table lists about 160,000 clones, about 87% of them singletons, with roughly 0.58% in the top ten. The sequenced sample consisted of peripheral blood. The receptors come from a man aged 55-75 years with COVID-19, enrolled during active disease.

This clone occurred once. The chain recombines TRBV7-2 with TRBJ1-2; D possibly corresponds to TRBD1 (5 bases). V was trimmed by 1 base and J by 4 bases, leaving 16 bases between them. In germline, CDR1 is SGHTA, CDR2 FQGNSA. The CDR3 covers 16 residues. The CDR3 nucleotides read TGTGCCAGCAGCTTAGGCGGCAGGGTACCCACCTATGGCTACACCTTC. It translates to CASSLGGRVPTYGYTF. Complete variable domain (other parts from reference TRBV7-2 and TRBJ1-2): GAGVSQSPSNKVTEKGKDVELRCDPISGHTALYWYRQSLGQGLEFLIYFQGNSAPDKSGLPSDRFSAERTGGSVSTLTIQRTQQEDSAVYLCASSLGGRVPTYGYTFGSGTRLTVV.

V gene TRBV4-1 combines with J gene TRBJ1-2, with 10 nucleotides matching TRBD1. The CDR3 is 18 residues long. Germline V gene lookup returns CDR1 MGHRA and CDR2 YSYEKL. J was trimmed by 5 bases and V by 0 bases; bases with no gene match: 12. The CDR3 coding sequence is TGCGCCAGCAGCCAAGATGCGGGGACAGGGGTGTTGTTGTATGGCTACACCTTC. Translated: CASSQDAGTGVLLYGYTF.

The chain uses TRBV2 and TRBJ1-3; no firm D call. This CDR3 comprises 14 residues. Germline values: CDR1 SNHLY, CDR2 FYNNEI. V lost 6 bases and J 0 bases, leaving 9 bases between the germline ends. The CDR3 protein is CASSPVLSGNTIYF. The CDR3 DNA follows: TGTGCCAGCAGCCCCGTTCTCTCTGGAAACACCATATATTTT.

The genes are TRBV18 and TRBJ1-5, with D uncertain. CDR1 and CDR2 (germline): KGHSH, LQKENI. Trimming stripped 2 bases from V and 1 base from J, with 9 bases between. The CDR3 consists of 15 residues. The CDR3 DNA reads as TGTGCCAGCTCACCATCAGGTCAAAGCAATCAGCCCCAGCATTTT. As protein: CASSPSGQSNQPQHF.

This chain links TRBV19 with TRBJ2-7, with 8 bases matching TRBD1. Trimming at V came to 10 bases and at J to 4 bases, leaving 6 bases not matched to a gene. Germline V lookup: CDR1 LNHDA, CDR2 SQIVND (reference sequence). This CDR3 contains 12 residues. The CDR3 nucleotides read TGTGCCACCTCGGACAGGGAGTACGAGCAGTACTTC. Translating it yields CATSDREYEQYF.

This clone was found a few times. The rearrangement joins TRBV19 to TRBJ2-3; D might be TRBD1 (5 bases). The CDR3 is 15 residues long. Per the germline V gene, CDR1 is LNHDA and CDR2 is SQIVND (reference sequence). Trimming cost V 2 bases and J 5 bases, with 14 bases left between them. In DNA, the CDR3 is TGTGCCAGTAGTATACAGGGCCTGGTAGTAGATACGCAGTATTTT. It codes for CASSIQGLVVDTQYF.

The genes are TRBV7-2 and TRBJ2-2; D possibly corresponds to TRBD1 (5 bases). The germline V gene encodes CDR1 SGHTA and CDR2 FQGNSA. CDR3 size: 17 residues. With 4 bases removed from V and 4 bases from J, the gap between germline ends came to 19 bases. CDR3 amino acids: CASSSQPPATATGELFF. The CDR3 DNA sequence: TGTGCCAGCAGCTCACAACCCCCGGCGACAGCCACCGGGGAGCTGTTTTTT.

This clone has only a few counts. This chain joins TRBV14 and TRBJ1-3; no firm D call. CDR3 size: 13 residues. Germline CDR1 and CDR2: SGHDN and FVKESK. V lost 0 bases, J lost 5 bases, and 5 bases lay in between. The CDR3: CASSQDERNTIYF. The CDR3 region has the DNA TGTGCCAGCAGCCAAGACGAGAGAAACACCATATATTTT.

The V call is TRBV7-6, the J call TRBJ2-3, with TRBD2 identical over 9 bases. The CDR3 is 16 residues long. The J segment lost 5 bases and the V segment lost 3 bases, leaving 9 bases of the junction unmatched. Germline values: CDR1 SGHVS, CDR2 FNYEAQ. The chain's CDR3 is CASSFRRTSVGDTQYF. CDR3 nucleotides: TGTGCCAGCAGCTTTAGGAGGACTAGCGTGGGAGATACGCAGTATTTT. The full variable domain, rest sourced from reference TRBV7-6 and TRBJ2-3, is GAGVSQSPRYKVTKRGQDVALRCDPISGHVSLYWYRQALGQGPEFLTYFNYEAQQDKSGLPNDRFSAERPEGSISTLTIQRTEQRDSAMYRCASSFRRTSVGDTQYFGPGTRLTVL.

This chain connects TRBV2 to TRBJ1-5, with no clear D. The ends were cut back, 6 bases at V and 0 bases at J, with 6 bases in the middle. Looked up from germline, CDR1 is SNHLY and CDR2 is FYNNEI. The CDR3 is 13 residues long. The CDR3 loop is CASRQNSNQPQHF. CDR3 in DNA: TGTGCCAGCAGACAGAATAGCAATCAGCCCCAGCATTTT.

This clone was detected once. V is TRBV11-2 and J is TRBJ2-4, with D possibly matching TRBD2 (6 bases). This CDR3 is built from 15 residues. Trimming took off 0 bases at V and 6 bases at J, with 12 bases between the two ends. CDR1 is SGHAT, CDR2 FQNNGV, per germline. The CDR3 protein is CASSLDALAGNIQYF. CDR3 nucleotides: TGTGCCAGCAGCTTAGATGCACTAGCCGGAAACATTCAGTACTTC.

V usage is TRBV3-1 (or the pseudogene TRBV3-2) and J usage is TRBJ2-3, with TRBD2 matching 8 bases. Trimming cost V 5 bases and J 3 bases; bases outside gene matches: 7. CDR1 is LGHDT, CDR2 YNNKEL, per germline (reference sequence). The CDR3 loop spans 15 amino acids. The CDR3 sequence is CASSNSGAGTDTQYF. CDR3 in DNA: TGTGCCAGCAGCAATAGCGGGGCTGGGACAGATACGCAGTATTTT.

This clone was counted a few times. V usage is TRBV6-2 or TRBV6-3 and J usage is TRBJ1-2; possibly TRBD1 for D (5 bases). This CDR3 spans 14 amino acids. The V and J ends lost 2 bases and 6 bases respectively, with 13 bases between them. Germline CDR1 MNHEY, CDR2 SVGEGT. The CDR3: CASSYPDISNGYTF. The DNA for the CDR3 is TGTGCCAGCAGTTACCCGGACATCAGTAATGGCTACACCTTC.

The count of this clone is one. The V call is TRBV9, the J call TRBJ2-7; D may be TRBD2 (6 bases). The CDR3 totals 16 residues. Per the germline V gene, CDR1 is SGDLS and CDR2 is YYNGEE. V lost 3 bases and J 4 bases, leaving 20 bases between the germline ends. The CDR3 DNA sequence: TGTGCCAGCAGCGGAATCACCGGGACTGGAGAGTACGAGCAGTACTTC. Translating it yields CASSGITGTGEYEQYF.

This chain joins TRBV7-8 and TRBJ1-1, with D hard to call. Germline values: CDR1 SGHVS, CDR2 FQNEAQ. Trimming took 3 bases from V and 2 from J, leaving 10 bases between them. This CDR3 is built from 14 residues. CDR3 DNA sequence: TGTGCCAGCAGCTTCCGGGCGGGAAACACTGAAGCTTTCTTT. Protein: CASSFRAGNTEAFF.

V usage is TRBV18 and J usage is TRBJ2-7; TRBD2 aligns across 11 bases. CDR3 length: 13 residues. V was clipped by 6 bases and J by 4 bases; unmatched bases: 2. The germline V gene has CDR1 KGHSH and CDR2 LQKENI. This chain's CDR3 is CASSTSGTYEQYF. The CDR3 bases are TGTGCCAGCTCGACTAGCGGGACTTACGAGCAGTACTTC. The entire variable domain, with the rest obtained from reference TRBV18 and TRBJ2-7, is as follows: NAGVMQNPRHLVRRRGQEARLRCSPMKGHSHVYWYRQLPEEGLKFMVYLQKENIIDESGMPKERFSAEFPKEGPSILRIQQVVRGDSAAYFCASSTSGTYEQYFGPGTRLTVT.

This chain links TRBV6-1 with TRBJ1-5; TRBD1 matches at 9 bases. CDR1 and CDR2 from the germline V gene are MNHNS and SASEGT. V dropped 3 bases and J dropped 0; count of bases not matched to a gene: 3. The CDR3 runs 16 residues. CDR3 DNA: TGTGCCAGCAGTGACCGGGACAGGGATAGCAATCAGCCCCAGCATTTT. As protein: CASSDRDRDSNQPQHF.

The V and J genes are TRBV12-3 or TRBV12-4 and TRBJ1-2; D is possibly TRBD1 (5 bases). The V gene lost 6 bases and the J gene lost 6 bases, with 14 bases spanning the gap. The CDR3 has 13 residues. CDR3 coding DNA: TGTGCCAGCAGCCTTGGGGGGGAGGATGGCTACACCTTC. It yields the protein CASSLGGEDGYTF.

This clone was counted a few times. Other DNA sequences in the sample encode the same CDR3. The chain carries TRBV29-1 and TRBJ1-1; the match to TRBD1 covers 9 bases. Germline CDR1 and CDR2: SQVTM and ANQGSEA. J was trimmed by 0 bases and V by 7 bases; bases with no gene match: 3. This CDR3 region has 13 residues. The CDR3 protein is CSAGQGLNTEAFF. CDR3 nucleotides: TGCAGCGCTGGACAGGGGTTGAACACTGAAGCTTTCTTT. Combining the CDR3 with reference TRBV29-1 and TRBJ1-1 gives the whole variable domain SAVISQKPSRDICQRGTSLTIQCQVDSQVTMMFWYRQQPGQSLTLIATANQGSEATYESGFVIDKFPISRPNLTFSTLTVSNMSPEDSSIYLCSAGQGLNTEAFFGQGTRLTVV.

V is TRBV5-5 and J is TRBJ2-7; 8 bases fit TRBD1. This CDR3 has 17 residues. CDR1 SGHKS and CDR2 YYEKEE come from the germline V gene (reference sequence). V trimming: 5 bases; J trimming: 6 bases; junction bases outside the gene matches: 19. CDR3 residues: CASRPKRRQGLPPEQYF. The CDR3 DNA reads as TGTGCCAGCAGGCCAAAACGAAGACAGGGGTTACCTCCCGAGCAGTACTTC.

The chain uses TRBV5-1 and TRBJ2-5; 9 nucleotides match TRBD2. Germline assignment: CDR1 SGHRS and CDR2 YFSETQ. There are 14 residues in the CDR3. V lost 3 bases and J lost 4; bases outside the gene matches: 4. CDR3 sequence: CASSSGTSRETQYF. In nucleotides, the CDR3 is TGCGCCAGCAGCTCGGGGACTAGCAGAGAGACCCAGTACTTC.